This T cell receptor (beta chain) was documented in a study of T cell responses to AZD1222 COVID-19 vaccine. Regarding the study as a whole: In all cases, repertoires were sampled only after the peak T cell response.

CDR1 is LGHDT, CDR2 YNNKEL, per germline (reference sequence). The CDR3 extends over 17 amino acids. Unmatched junction bases numbered 9, after V lost 4 bases and J lost 0 bases. Measured with immunoSEQ multiplex PCR; TCRdb has only the in-frame clones, and not every one. This sample has approximately 71,000 clones, with around 83% found just once. Worth noting for this clone: The antigen is not known.

This chain links TRBV3-1 (or the pseudogene TRBV3-2) with TRBJ1-3; TRBD1 agrees at 7 bases. This clonotype originated in an adult in good health. The sample here was peripheral blood, taken on day 0 of AZD1222 vaccination. The CDR3 DNA is TGTGCCAGCAGCCGCGAGGACAGGCATTCCTCTGGAAACACCATATATTTT. It is translated as CASSREDRHSSGNTIYF.